Each of the 14 T cell receptor beta chains below was sequenced from the same sample in a study of T cell responses to AZD1222 COVID-19 vaccine. The repertoire was sequenced with immunoSEQ multiplex PCR; TCRdb's copy has only in-frame clones and lacks some. The sample holds 100,000 to 150,000 clones; around nine tenths are singletons and the top ten take around 4%. The material was peripheral blood, obtained 28 days after the second AZD1222 dose. The receptors originated from an adult who received the AZD1222 COVID-19 vaccine.

The CDR3 loop reads CASSPGRGKGETQYF. In nucleotides, the CDR3 is TGTGCCAGCAGCCCCGGTCGGGGGAAGGGGGAGACCCAGTACTTC. The genes are TRBV27 and TRBJ2-5; TRBD2 is a possible D gene (6 bases). The CDR3 length is 15 residues. Between the trimmed V and J ends, which lost 6 bases and 5 bases, there was a span of 19 bases. Germline CDR1 reads MNHEY; CDR2 reads SMNVEV (reference sequence).

CDR3 bases: TGTGCTCAAGGGGACAGGAGCTATGGCTACACCTTC. Amino acid sequence: CAQGDRSYGYTF. The chain joins TRBV12-5 to TRBJ1-2; 8 bases are a match to TRBD1. V lost 11 bases and J lost 4; bases outside the gene matches: 6. Germline assignment: CDR1 LGHNT and CDR2 FRNRAP. The CDR3 consists of 12 residues.

This chain uses TRBV19 with TRBJ1-5; no definite D call. Trimming shortened V by 10 bases and J by 11 bases, and 18 bases separated the two germline ends. Germline lookup yields CDR1 LNHDA and CDR2 SQIVND (reference sequence). The CDR3 length is 12 residues. CDR3 sequence (DNA): TGTGCCACCCGATACGGTCGCGAGTCCCAGCATTTT. Its translation: CATRYGRESQHF. The complete variable domain, with remaining parts taken from reference TRBV19 and TRBJ1-5, reads DGGITQSPKYLFRKEGQNVTLSCEQNLNHDAMYWYRQDPGQGLRLIYYSQIVNDFQKGDIAEGYSVSREKKESFPLTVTSAQKNPTAFYLCATRYGRESQHFGDGTRLSIL.

The V call is TRBV28, the J call TRBJ1-2; 7 nucleotides align to TRBD1. The CDR3 is 16 residues long. V shed 4 bases and J 4 bases; nucleotides not matched to a gene: 12. Germline V CDR1 and CDR2: MDHEN, SYDVKM. This CDR3 is CASSSLLRTGPYGYTF. Written as DNA, the CDR3 is TGTGCCAGCAGTTCCCTCCTTCGGACAGGCCCCTATGGCTACACCTTC.

The rearrangement uses TRBV30 and TRBJ1-5; TRBD1 agrees at 9 bases. Germline values: CDR1 GTSNPN, CDR2 SVGIG (reference sequence). Trimming cost V 0 bases and J 7 bases; bases outside gene matches: 10. The CDR3 has 16 residues. CDR3 region: CAWSVPGQGRGQPQHF. In DNA form, the CDR3 reads TGTGCCTGGAGTGTCCCGGGACAGGGAAGGGGACAGCCCCAGCATTTT.

The chain joins TRBV10-3 to TRBJ2-1, with a weak D call TRBD1 (6 bases). The CDR3 runs to 14 residues. From germline, CDR1 is ENHRY and CDR2 SYGVKD. V was trimmed by 11 bases and J by 5 bases, leaving 19 bases between them. This chain's CDR3 is CAASPDRRNNEQFF. CDR3 coding DNA: TGTGCCGCTTCACCGGACAGAAGAAACAATGAGCAGTTCTTC.

V usage is TRBV6-2 or TRBV6-3 and J usage is TRBJ2-5, with D hard to call. Between the trimmed V and J ends, which lost 0 bases and 2 bases, there was a span of 4 bases. There are 13 residues in the CDR3. Germline V gene lookup returns CDR1 MNHEY and CDR2 SVGEGT. The CDR3: CASSYSEQETQYF. DNA of the CDR3: TGTGCCAGCAGTTACTCAGAACAAGAGACCCAGTACTTC.

The rearrangement joins TRBV3-1 (or the pseudogene TRBV3-2) to TRBJ1-2; TRBD1 matches 10 bases. The CDR3 is 12 residues long. Germline V lookup: CDR1 LGHDT, CDR2 YNNKEL (reference sequence). V was clipped by 3 bases and J by 10 bases; unmatched bases: 2. This chain's CDR3 is CASSHRQGAYTF. The CDR3 DNA follows: TGTGCCAGCAGCCATCGACAGGGGGCCTACACCTTC.

This chain joins TRBV14 and TRBJ1-3; D is unresolved. V lost 0 bases and J 0 bases, leaving 9 bases between the germline ends. Looked up from germline, CDR1 is SGHDN and CDR2 is FVKESK. This CDR3 contains 16 residues. Here the CDR3 reads CASSQDLPGSGNTIYF. The CDR3 bases are TGTGCCAGCAGCCAAGATCTGCCCGGCTCTGGAAACACCATATATTTT.

The gene calls are TRBV16 and TRBJ1-1; no clear D. Trimming shortened V by 11 bases and J by 3 bases, and 13 bases separated the two germline ends. CDR3 length equals 12 residues. Germline V CDR1 and CDR2: KGHSY, FQNENV. The CDR3 is CAVGREDTEAFF. Written as DNA, the CDR3 is TGTGCCGTGGGAAGGGAGGACACTGAAGCTTTCTTT.

J is TRBJ2-7 and V is TRBV7-8; D is unresolved. Germline V gene lookup returns CDR1 SGHVS and CDR2 FQNEAQ. Trimming cost V 5 bases and J 0 bases, with 8 bases left between them. CDR3 size: 13 residues. The CDR3 DNA reads as TGTGCCAGCAGCCCCGATTTCTCCTACGAGCAGTACTTC. Encoded protein: CASSPDFSYEQYF.

The chain combines TRBV28 with TRBJ1-5, with 10 bases matching TRBD1. V was clipped by 5 bases and J by 3 bases; unmatched bases: 4. This CDR3 comprises 15 residues. Germline CDR1 is MDHEN and CDR2 is SYDVKM. This CDR3 reads CASSKTGGNNQPQHF. For the CDR3, the DNA is TGTGCCAGCAGTAAGACAGGGGGCAACAATCAGCCCCAGCATTTT.

The chain joins TRBV5-1 to TRBJ2-2; D gene unclear. The germline V gene encodes CDR1 SGHRS and CDR2 YFSETQ. The CDR3 is 15 residues long. The V end was cut by 4 bases, the J end by 0 bases, with 10 bases between. The CDR3 DNA sequence: TGCGCCAGCAGCCAAGGGTCCACGAACACCGGGGAGCTGTTTTTT. Encoded protein: CASSQGSTNTGELFF. The whole variable domain, filled in from reference TRBV5-1 and TRBJ2-2, reads KAGVTQTPRYLIKTRGQQVTLSCSPISGHRSVSWYQQTPGQGLQFLFEYFSETQRNKGNFPGRFSGRQFSNSRSEMNVSTLELGDSALYLCASSQGSTNTGELFFGEGSRLTVL.

The J gene is TRBJ1-1, the V gene TRBV4-1, with a tentative D call TRBD1 (5 bases). The V and J ends lost 2 bases and 4 bases respectively, with 11 bases between them. This CDR3 contains 14 residues. Germline V gene sequence: CDR1 MGHRA, CDR2 YSYEKL. The CDR3 bases are TGCGCCAGCAGCCAACCAGGGAGGGGCACTGAAGCTTTCTTT. It encodes CASSQPGRGTEAFF.